A selection of T cell receptor beta chains follows, all from one sample in a study of radiotherapy plus CTLA-4 blockade in lung cancer. This table comes from immunoSEQ multiplex PCR, and its TCRdb copy is limited to in-frame clones, with some not included. The data contain approximately 34,000 clones, roughly 70% of them seen just once; the ten biggest clones take up approximately 4%. The material was peripheral blood, obtained from a patient treated with radiotherapy plus ipilimumab. Receptors were obtained from a human donor with non-small cell lung cancer who had stable disease on radiotherapy plus ipilimumab. CDR3s include the opening cysteine and the closing phenylalanine or tryptophan. Fields, in order: V gene, J gene, D gene, clone size, CDR3 protein, CDR3 DNA. A D gene is named only where the DNA matches it firmly. Clone size appears in some rows only: once, few, many, or a class for an expanded clone.

TRBV5-6	TRBJ2-4	.	few	CASSLGLKNIQYF	TGTGCCAGCAGCCTAGGACTTAAAAACATTCAGTACTTC
TRBV9	TRBJ1-1	TRBD1	.	CASSVAAYASRGPEAFF	TGTGCCAGCAGCGTAGCGGCCTACGCATCTAGGGGGCCTGAAGCTTTCTTT
TRBV9	TRBJ2-3	TRBD2	.	CASSAGLGTDTQYF	TGTGCCAGCAGCGCCGGACTAGGGACAGATACGCAGTATTTT
TRBV28	TRBJ2-3	.	once	CASRTARGSDTQYF	TGTGCCAGCAGGACGGCTCGAGGATCAGATACGCAGTATTTT
TRBV4-3	TRBJ2-5	.	.	CASSQDRVGTQKETQYF	TGCGCCAGCAGCCAAGATCGGGTCGGGACTCAGAAAGAGACCCAGTACTTC
TRBV29-1	TRBJ1-4	TRBD1	.	CSVSRGTGRNEKLFF	TGCAGCGTCTCCCGCGGGACAGGGCGAAATGAAAAACTGTTTTTT
TRBV21-1	TRBJ2-1	.	once	CASSNARPPGQGDEQFF	TGTGCCAGCAGCAACGCACGACCTCCGGGACAGGGAGATGAGCAGTTCTTC
TRBV13	TRBJ2-1	.	.	CASSGRNEQFF	TGTGCCAGTAGCGGCCGAAATGAGCAGTTCTTC
TRBV30	TRBJ2-1	TRBD2	.	CAWGSELAGGLGEQFF	TGTGCCTGGGGGTCGGAACTAGCGGGAGGTCTCGGTGAGCAGTTCTTC
TRBV6-5	TRBJ2-7	.	.	CASSPGPYEQYF	TGTGCCAGCAGTCCGGGACCCTACGAGCAGTACTTC
TRBV28	TRBJ2-7	.	.	CASSPHRGIDEQYF	TGTGCCAGCAGTCCGCATCGGGGAATCGACGAGCAGTACTTC
TRBV10-3	TRBJ2-7	.	.	CAIRPGQSSYEQYF	TGTGCCATCAGACCAGGACAGAGCTCCTACGAGCAGTACTTC
TRBV4-1	TRBJ2-7	.	.	CASSSGSPSYEQYF	TGCGCCAGCAGCTCCGGCTCCCCCTCCTACGAGCAGTACTTC
TRBV5-1	TRBJ2-7	TRBD2	.	CASSPLSGQTYEQYF	TGCGCCAGCAGCCCCCTTAGCGGGCAGACCTACGAGCAGTACTTC
TRBV7-2	TRBJ2-7	.	.	CASSLVSGGASYEQYF	TGTGCCAGCAGCTTAGTTAGCGGTGGGGCCTCCTACGAGCAGTACTTC
TRBV28	TRBJ1-2	.	few	CASGRNGYTF	TGTGCCAGCGGTCGGAATGGCTACACCTTC
TRBV14	TRBJ2-5	.	.	CASSRGTPKSEQYF	TGTGCCAGCAGCCGCGGGACTCCAAAGTCGGAGCAGTACTTC
TRBV6-5	TRBJ2-3	TRBD1	.	CAAPRGQGNTDTQYF	TGTGCCGCACCCCGGGGACAGGGAAATACGGATACGCAGTATTTT
TRBV5-1	TRBJ1-2	.	.	CASSLTGVYGYTF	TGCGCCAGCAGCTTGACAGGAGTCTATGGCTACACCTTC
TRBV27	TRBJ2-7	.	.	CASSLWAMSSYEQYF	TGTGCCAGCAGTTTATGGGCGATGAGCTCCTACGAGCAGTACTTC
TRBV7-2	TRBJ1-4	.	.	CASSPNYRVQGEKLFF	TGTGCCAGCAGCCCCAATTACAGGGTTCAAGGAGAAAAACTGTTTTTT
TRBV5-1	TRBJ2-4	.	few	CASSKLNPGNPKNIQYF	TGCGCCAGCAGCAAACTCAATCCAGGGAACCCCAAAAACATTCAGTACTTC
TRBV7-8	TRBJ2-7	.	.	CASSLGLGGGILFYEQYF	TGTGCCAGCAGCTTAGGGTTGGGAGGGGGGATCTTGTTCTACGAGCAGTACTTC
TRBV11-3	TRBJ2-1	.	.	CASSLSGVNEQFF	TGTGCCAGCAGCTTAAGTGGAGTCAATGAGCAGTTCTTC
TRBV13	TRBJ1-2	.	.	CASSLEGLGYTF	TGTGCCAGCAGCTTAGAAGGGCTTGGCTACACCTTC
TRBV18	TRBJ2-7	.	few	CASSLAVYEQYF	TGTGCCAGCTCCCTCGCTGTATACGAGCAGTACTTC
TRBV29-1	TRBJ2-6	TRBD1	.	CSVSTGGTGANVLTF	TGCAGCGTTTCGACAGGGGGCACTGGGGCCAACGTCCTGACTTTC
TRBV16	TRBJ2-7	.	few	CASSRYYEQYF	TGTGCCAGCAGCCGCTACTACGAGCAGTACTTC
TRBV12-5	TRBJ2-3	.	.	CASGSLVRGDTQYF	TGTGCTAGTGGCTCACTTGTCCGGGGGGATACGCAGTATTTT
TRBV15	TRBJ2-2	TRBD2	.	CATSRDLASGRRNGELFF	TGTGCCACCAGCAGAGATCTGGCTAGCGGGAGAAGGAACGGGGAGCTGTTTTTT
TRBV19	TRBJ2-3	TRBD2	.	CASSIPAKGLAASRTDTQYF	TGTGCCAGTAGTATACCGGCCAAGGGACTAGCGGCCAGCCGCACAGATACGCAGTATTTT
TRBV29-1	TRBJ1-5	TRBD1	.	CSVGPFRGRQGFTISNQPQHF	TGCAGCGTTGGCCCTTTCCGGGGAAGACAGGGTTTTACGATTAGCAATCAGCCCCAGCATTTT
TRBV7-9	TRBJ1-2	TRBD1	.	CASRPSDRAANYGYTF	TGTGCCAGCAGACCGTCCGACAGGGCCGCTAACTATGGCTACACCTTC
TRBV7-8	TRBJ2-1	TRBD2	.	CASSSGTSGRGSSYNEQFF	TGTGCCAGCAGCTCCGGGACTAGCGGGAGGGGGAGCTCCTACAATGAGCAGTTCTTC
TRBV7-9	TRBJ2-1	.	.	CASSPDYSYNEQFF	TGTGCCAGCAGCCCCGATTACTCCTACAATGAGCAGTTCTTC
TRBV4-3	TRBJ1-2	TRBD1	.	CASSQAGGGAGGYTF	TGCGCCAGCAGCCAAGCAGGGGGAGGGGCTGGGGGCTACACCTTC
TRBV9	TRBJ1-4	.	.	CASSGGPAGEKLFF	TGTGCCAGCAGCGGGGGGCCCGCGGGTGAAAAACTGTTTTTT
TRBV6-7	TRBJ2-5	TRBD1	few	CASKGGKETQYF	TGTGCCAGCAAAGGGGGCAAGGAGACCCAGTACTTC
TRBV11-3	TRBJ2-5	.	.	CASSLVAGETQYF	TGTGCCAGCAGCTTAGTGGCCGGGGAGACCCAGTACTTC
TRBV13	TRBJ2-2	TRBD2	.	CASSRLAGPRELFF	TGTGCCAGCAGCCGACTAGCGGGACCGAGGGAGCTGTTTTTT
TRBV19	TRBJ1-5	.	few	CASSITAFGQPQHF	TGTGCCAGTAGTATCACCGCCTTTGGTCAGCCCCAGCATTTT
TRBV7-9	TRBJ2-7	.	few	CASSSPLANLSEIRIEQYF	TGTGCCAGCAGCTCCCCCTTGGCCAATTTGAGCGAGATACGAATCGAGCAGTACTTC
TRBV4-1	TRBJ2-2	TRBD1	.	CASSPTRGKDTGELFF	TGCGCCAGCAGCCCAACCAGGGGGAAGGACACCGGGGAGCTGTTTTTT
TRBV5-4	TRBJ2-5	TRBD2	.	CASSLALSGGMETQYF	TGTGCCAGCAGCTTGGCCCTAAGCGGGGGTATGGAGACCCAGTACTTC
TRBV15	TRBJ1-2	TRBD1	.	CATSGSQGAYGYTF	TGTGCCACCAGCGGAAGCCAGGGGGCCTATGGCTACACCTTC
TRBV19	TRBJ2-3	TRBD2	.	CASSPTSGKSTDTQYF	TGTGCCAGTAGTCCGACTAGCGGGAAAAGCACAGATACGCAGTATTTT
TRBV11-2	TRBJ2-5	.	.	CASSSPIVLGQETQYF	TGTGCCAGCAGCTCCCCGATTGTCCTGGGGCAGGAGACCCAGTACTTC
TRBV5-6	TRBJ2-2	.	.	CASSLAWLDNTGELFF	TGTGCCAGCAGCTTGGCCTGGTTGGACAACACCGGGGAGCTGTTTTTT
TRBV11-3	TRBJ2-1	.	.	CASSISSEQFF	TGTGCCAGCAGCATAAGCAGTGAGCAGTTCTTC
TRBV5-4	TRBJ1-2	.	.	CASSLGPTNNYGYTF	TGTGCCAGCAGCTTAGGGCCGACAAATAACTATGGCTACACCTTC
TRBV7-2	TRBJ2-7	TRBD2	.	CASSAWTSGRINEQYF	TGTGCCAGCAGCGCCTGGACTAGCGGGAGGATCAACGAGCAGTACTTC
TRBV5-1	TRBJ2-2	.	once	CASSLVPGSGELFF	TGCGCCAGCAGCTTGGTCCCAGGGTCCGGGGAGCTGTTTTTT
TRBV4-3	TRBJ1-2	TRBD1	.	CASSPTWTGDRGYTF	TGCGCCAGCAGCCCGACCTGGACAGGGGATAGGGGCTACACCTTC
TRBV6-6	TRBJ2-7	TRBD2	.	CASSPTSGSHEQYF	TGTGCCAGCAGCCCAACTAGCGGGAGCCACGAGCAGTACTTC
TRBV6-1	TRBJ2-3	TRBD1	.	CASSGKTGGFGDTQYF	TGTGCCAGCAGTGGAAAGACAGGGGGTTTTGGAGATACGCAGTATTTT